These 4 T cell receptor beta chains were sequenced from one sample in a study of blood T cell repertoires in COVID-19. Assay used: immunoSEQ multiplex PCR; TCRdb lists only in-frame clones, some missing. The sample holds approximately 450,000 clones; approximately 90% are singletons and the top ten take around 4.5%. The sample was peripheral blood. These receptors originate from a woman between 25 and 40 years old with acute or convalescent COVID-19.

This sequence joins TRBV5-4 and TRBJ1-2; the D is unclear. From germline, CDR1 is SGHNT and CDR2 YYREEE (reference sequence). The CDR3 has 12 amino acids. V lost 4 bases and J lost 0, with 4 bases in between. The CDR3: CASSPANYGYTF. CDR3 DNA: TGTGCCAGCAGCCCCGCTAACTATGGCTACACCTTC.

The V and J genes are TRBV9 and TRBJ2-1, with TRBD2 matching 8 bases. From germline, CDR1 is SGDLS and CDR2 YYNGEE. Trimming at V came to 2 bases and at J to 4 bases, leaving 5 bases not matched to a gene. This CDR3 is 15 amino acids long. Written as DNA, the CDR3 is TGTGCCAGCAGCGTGACTAGCGACACATACAATGAGCAGTTCTTC. Encoded protein: CASSVTSDTYNEQFF.

The chain joins TRBV5-1 to TRBJ1-1; D is unresolved. V shed 5 bases and J shed 3 bases, with 11 bases lying between them. This CDR3 region has 13 residues. In germline, CDR1 is SGHRS, CDR2 YFSETQ. CDR3 coding DNA: TGCGCCAGCAGGTTTGAGGTCCACACTGAAGCTTTCTTT. Residues: CASRFEVHTEAFF.

This clone was observed a single time. V is TRBV2 and J is TRBJ2-5; a weak D match, TRBD1 (6 bases). V lost 7 bases and J lost 3, with 21 bases in between. The CDR3 covers 16 residues. Germline CDR1 is SNHLY and CDR2 is FYNNEI. The CDR3 sequence: CASNYGQLGAEETQYF. The CDR3 region has the DNA TGTGCCAGCAACTACGGACAGCTGGGCGCTGAAGAGACCCAGTACTTC.